The rows below give T cell receptor beta chains drawn from one sample of a study of T cell changes during pregnancy in multiple sclerosis. Sequencing used immunoSEQ multiplex PCR; TCRdb keeps in-frame clones, though not all of them. The sample has around 110,000 clones; 80% to 95% are singletons. This specimen was peripheral blood, taken in the third trimester of pregnancy. These receptors all come from a female donor with multiple sclerosis, enrolled in a pregnancy study. The CDR3 runs from the conserved cysteine through the conserved F or W. The D gene is left open where the match is weak. Clone size is given for some rows only: seen once, a few or many times, or a class if the clone is expanded.

D: TRBD1; size: .; V: TRBV7-3; J: TRBJ2-2; CDR3: CASSLTTGGIGELFF; DNA: TGTGCCAGCAGCTTAACTACAGGGGGCATCGGGGAGCTGTTTTTT
D: .; size: .; V: TRBV6-1; J: TRBJ2-7; CDR3: CASSEGPVTGWNEQYF; DNA: TGTGCCAGCAGTGAAGGTCCGGTAACGGGTTGGAACGAGCAGTACTTC
D: .; size: .; V: TRBV19; J: TRBJ1-1; CDR3: CASLTENTEAFF; DNA: TGTGCCAGCCTGACTGAGAACACTGAAGCTTTCTTT
D: .; size: .; V: TRBV27; J: TRBJ2-7; CDR3: CASSYNRVTSYEQYF; DNA: TGTGCCAGCAGTTACAACAGGGTGACTTCCTACGAGCAGTACTTC
D: TRBD1; size: .; V: TRBV5-1; J: TRBJ1-4; CDR3: CASRLDRGLPNEKLFF; DNA: TGCGCCAGCAGACTTGACAGGGGGCTGCCTAATGAAAAACTGTTTTTT
D: TRBD1; size: .; V: TRBV12-5; J: TRBJ2-2; CDR3: CASGQGQGNTGELFF; DNA: TGTGCTAGTGGCCAGGGACAGGGGAACACCGGGGAGCTGTTTTTT
D: TRBD2; size: .; V: TRBV5-1; J: TRBJ2-2; CDR3: CASSSSSGGVTGELFF; DNA: TGCGCCAGCAGCTCCTCCTCGGGGGGAGTCACCGGGGAGCTGTTTTTT
D: TRBD2; size: .; V: TRBV18; J: TRBJ2-3; CDR3: CASLRAGESTDTQYF; DNA: TGTGCCAGCTTACGAGCGGGGGAGAGCACAGATACGCAGTATTTT
D: TRBD1; size: once; V: TRBV5-1; J: TRBJ2-3; CDR3: CASSFDRVDDTQYF; DNA: TGCGCCAGCAGCTTCGACAGGGTGGACGATACGCAGTATTTT
D: .; size: .; V: TRBV30; J: TRBJ2-2; CDR3: CAWSVGSQTGELFF; DNA: TGTGCCTGGAGTGTAGGGAGCCAGACCGGGGAGCTGTTTTTT
D: .; size: few; V: TRBV6-5; J: TRBJ1-5; CDR3: CASSLTRSNQPQHF; DNA: TGTGCCAGCAGCCTGACCAGGAGCAATCAGCCCCAGCATTTT
D: .; size: .; V: TRBV9; J: TRBJ2-1; CDR3: CASSVAERRGSYNEQFF; DNA: TGTGCCAGCAGCGTAGCCGAGAGGAGGGGATCCTACAATGAGCAGTTCTTC
D: TRBD1; size: .; V: TRBV13; J: TRBJ2-2; CDR3: CASRTGGSIGELFF; DNA: TGTGCCAGTCGGACAGGGGGTAGTATCGGGGAGCTGTTTTTT
D: .; size: .; V: TRBV29-1; J: TRBJ1-1; CDR3: CSVETDYTEAFF; DNA: TGCAGCGTTGAGACGGACTACACTGAAGCTTTCTTT
D: TRBD1; size: .; V: TRBV19; J: TRBJ2-7; CDR3: CASSLQGYFNEQYF; DNA: TGTGCCAGTAGTCTACAGGGGTATTTCAACGAGCAGTACTTC
D: .; size: once; V: TRBV7-2; J: TRBJ1-1; CDR3: CASSLFPLRAGAEAFF; DNA: TGTGCCAGCAGCCTATTCCCCTTAAGAGCGGGCGCTGAAGCTTTCTTT
D: .; size: .; V: TRBV5-1; J: TRBJ2-1; CDR3: CASSPGGTGFDEQFF; DNA: TGCGCCAGCAGCCCCGGGGGTACCGGGTTCGATGAGCAGTTCTTC
D: TRBD1; size: .; V: TRBV19; J: TRBJ2-7; CDR3: CASSPAGGTGGFEQYF; DNA: TGTGCCAGTAGTCCTGCGGGGGGGACAGGGGGCTTCGAGCAGTACTTC
D: TRBD1; size: .; V: TRBV9; J: TRBJ1-4; CDR3: CASSAGDREAEKLFF; DNA: TGTGCCAGCAGCGCGGGGGACAGGGAGGCTGAAAAACTGTTTTTT
D: .; size: .; V: TRBV29-1; J: TRBJ1-2; CDR3: CSVVGGAQGYTF; DNA: TGCAGCGTTGTTGGAGGGGCCCAAGGCTACACCTTC
D: TRBD1; size: .; V: TRBV19; J: TRBJ2-2; CDR3: CASSISRGSGELFF; DNA: TGTGCCAGTAGTATCTCCAGGGGGTCCGGGGAGCTGTTTTTT
D: .; size: .; V: TRBV7-9; J: TRBJ2-2; CDR3: CASSLSNRATNTGELFF; DNA: TGTGCCAGCAGCTTATCCAACAGGGCAACGAACACCGGGGAGCTGTTTTTT
D: TRBD1; size: .; V: TRBV6-1; J: TRBJ2-7; CDR3: CASSGSGTGVYEQYF; DNA: TGTGCCAGCAGTGGCAGCGGGACAGGGGTCTACGAGCAGTACTTC
D: .; size: .; V: TRBV18; J: TRBJ2-3; CDR3: CASSPPATADTQYF; DNA: TGTGCCAGCTCACCACCAGCGACAGCAGATACGCAGTATTTT
D: TRBD1; size: .; V: TRBV30; J: TRBJ1-2; CDR3: CAWSPNRGLGYTF; DNA: TGTGCCTGGAGCCCAAACAGGGGGCTTGGCTACACCTTC
D: TRBD1; size: .; V: TRBV4-2; J: TRBJ1-4; CDR3: CASSARQGWEKLFF; DNA: TGTGCCAGCAGCGCCCGACAGGGCTGGGAAAAACTGTTTTTT
D: TRBD1; size: .; V: TRBV5-1; J: TRBJ2-3; CDR3: CASSLPGQGTDTQYF; DNA: TGCGCCAGCAGCTTACCGGGACAGGGGACGGATACGCAGTATTTT
D: .; size: .; V: TRBV6-5; J: TRBJ2-5; CDR3: CASSYSSGAPTQYF; DNA: TGTGCCAGCAGTTACTCGTCAGGGGCGCCGACCCAGTACTTC
D: TRBD2; size: once; V: TRBV9; J: TRBJ2-1; CDR3: CASSVAVPGGEQFF; DNA: TGTGCCAGCAGCGTAGCTGTCCCGGGGGGTGAGCAGTTCTTC
D: .; size: .; V: TRBV7-2; J: TRBJ2-3; CDR3: CASSLQASTDTQYF; DNA: TGTGCCAGCAGCTTACAAGCTAGCACAGATACGCAGTATTTT
D: .; size: .; V: TRBV11-2; J: TRBJ1-1; CDR3: CASSSERRTEAFF; DNA: TGTGCCAGCAGCAGTGAGCGGAGAACTGAAGCTTTCTTT
D: .; size: once; V: TRBV30; J: TRBJ1-1; CDR3: CAWRPNGGRTEAFF; DNA: TGTGCCTGGAGACCCAATGGGGGCAGAACTGAAGCTTTCTTT
D: .; size: .; V: TRBV11-1; J: TRBJ2-7; CDR3: CASSFSYEQYF; DNA: TGTGCCAGCAGCTTCAGCTACGAGCAGTACTTC
D: .; size: .; V: TRBV6-6; J: TRBJ1-1; CDR3: CASSYSGGRLNTEAFF; DNA: TGTGCCAGCAGTTACTCGGGCGGGCGACTGAACACTGAAGCTTTCTTT
D: .; size: .; V: TRBV18; J: TRBJ2-7; CDR3: CASSPRPPPYEQYF; DNA: TGTGCCAGCTCACCACGGCCACCACCCTACGAGCAGTACTTC
D: TRBD1; size: .; V: TRBV28; J: TRBJ2-3; CDR3: CASSSPTGDPDTQYF; DNA: TGTGCCAGCAGTTCCCCGACAGGGGACCCAGATACGCAGTATTTT
D: TRBD2; size: .; V: TRBV7-6; J: TRBJ2-1; CDR3: CASSLQSGGILYEQFF; DNA: TGTGCCAGCAGCTTACAGAGCGGGGGTATTCTTTATGAGCAGTTCTTC